This is a list of T cell receptor beta chains from one sample in a study of T cell repertoires in cytomegalovirus infection. TCRdb passed the reads through MiXCR, listing each CDR3 protein once. Of 150,000 to 200,000 distinct CDR3 sequences listed, 13% to 15% were seen once; the top ten hold roughly 30%. The sample was PBMCs. The receptor set was obtained from a human donor in good health (CMV status not recorded). Some clones in this sample may be carry-over from other donors' samples. Both conserved end residues are part of each CDR3. A D gene is named only where the DNA matches it firmly. The size of a clone is reported for some rows only, either as once, few or many, or as a class for expanded clones.

abundance: many; d_gene: TRBD1; j_gene: TRBJ2-1; v_gene: TRBV7-6; CDR3nt: TGTGCCAGCAGCCACAGGGGCAATGAGCAGTTCTTC; CDR3aa: CASSHRGNEQFF
abundance: -; d_gene: -; j_gene: TRBJ2-7; v_gene: TRBV14; CDR3nt: TGTGCCAGCAGCCAAGCCCTGTTCTCCTACGAGCAGTACTTC; CDR3aa: CASSQALFSYEQYF
abundance: many; d_gene: -; j_gene: TRBJ2-7; v_gene: TRBV7-2; CDR3nt: TGTGCCAGCAGCTTAGGAGGGAGAACAGGGGAGCAGTACTTC; CDR3aa: CASSLGGRTGEQYF
abundance: many; d_gene: -; j_gene: TRBJ2-4; v_gene: TRBV29-1; CDR3nt: TGCAGCGTTACCTTGCCGGGGAACATTCAGTACTTC; CDR3aa: CSVTLPGNIQYF
abundance: many; d_gene: TRBD2; j_gene: TRBJ2-7; v_gene: TRBV4-2; CDR3nt: TGTGCCAGCAGCCAAGATCCACTAGCGGGCGGTGACGAGCAGTACTTC; CDR3aa: CASSQDPLAGGDEQYF
abundance: many; d_gene: -; j_gene: TRBJ1-1; v_gene: TRBV7-8; CDR3nt: TGTGCCAGCAGCTTAGAATTCCAAGGAACTGAAGCTTTCTTT; CDR3aa: CASSLEFQGTEAFF
abundance: -; d_gene: -; j_gene: TRBJ2-2; v_gene: TRBV6-2/TRBV6-3; CDR3nt: TGTGCCAGCGCGATCCTAGCTTCCACCGGGGAGCTGTTTTTT; CDR3aa: CASAILASTGELFF
abundance: -; d_gene: TRBD1; j_gene: TRBJ2-7; v_gene: TRBV28; CDR3nt: TGTGCCAGCAGTACCCTCTCCGGGACAGGAGGGCAGCAGTACTTC; CDR3aa: CASSTLSGTGGQQYF
abundance: few; d_gene: -; j_gene: TRBJ1-1; v_gene: TRBV7-2; CDR3nt: TGTGCCAGCAGCCAACGGATTGAGGTGAACACTGAAGCTTTCTTT; CDR3aa: CASSQRIEVNTEAFF
abundance: many; d_gene: TRBD2; j_gene: TRBJ2-2; v_gene: TRBV7-8; CDR3nt: TGTGCCAGCAGCTTTAGGGCTAGCGGGAGGACCGGGGAGCTGTTTTTT; CDR3aa: CASSFRASGRTGELFF
abundance: -; d_gene: -; j_gene: TRBJ2-1; v_gene: TRBV18; CDR3nt: TGTGCCAGCTCACGGCGGGAAATTTATGAGCAGTTCTTC; CDR3aa: CASSRREIYEQFF
abundance: many; d_gene: -; j_gene: TRBJ1-1; v_gene: TRBV7-2; CDR3nt: TGTGCCAGCAGCCCCTGGGACACTGAAGCTTTCTTT; CDR3aa: CASSPWDTEAFF
abundance: -; d_gene: TRBD1; j_gene: TRBJ1-6; v_gene: TRBV6-5; CDR3nt: TGTGCCAGCAGACAGGGGGAATATTCACCCCTCCACTTT; CDR3aa: CASRQGEYSPLHF
abundance: -; d_gene: -; j_gene: TRBJ1-6; v_gene: TRBV14; CDR3nt: TGTGCCAGCAGCCAATCGAGTGGACAAAGAACGTCACCCCTCCACTTT; CDR3aa: CASSQSSGQRTSPLHF
abundance: many; d_gene: -; j_gene: TRBJ1-5; v_gene: TRBV12-3/TRBV12-4; CDR3nt: TGTGCCAGCAGTCCCGCTAAGGGTCAGCCCCAGCATTTT; CDR3aa: CASSPAKGQPQHF
abundance: -; d_gene: -; j_gene: TRBJ1-1; v_gene: TRBV20-1; CDR3nt: TGCAGTGCCCTCGGACTATTTGACGCTGAAGCTTTCTTT; CDR3aa: CSALGLFDAEAFF
abundance: many; d_gene: -; j_gene: TRBJ1-2; v_gene: TRBV12-3/TRBV12-4; CDR3nt: TGTGCCAGCAGTCCCCAGGATAGGGTCGAGGGCTACACCTTC; CDR3aa: CASSPQDRVEGYTF
abundance: many; d_gene: TRBD1; j_gene: TRBJ2-3; v_gene: TRBV12-3/TRBV12-4; CDR3nt: TGTGCCAGCAGTTTGCCGCAACAGGGGAGAACGCAGTATTTT; CDR3aa: CASSLPQQGRTQYF
abundance: many; d_gene: -; j_gene: TRBJ1-4; v_gene: TRBV27; CDR3nt: TGTGCCAGCAGTCTCGGACGCCGCGGGGCTAATGAAAAACTGTTTTTT; CDR3aa: CASSLGRRGANEKLFF
abundance: few; d_gene: TRBD1; j_gene: TRBJ2-7; v_gene: TRBV7-3; CDR3nt: TGTGCCAGCAGCTTAGGGACAGGCAGCTCCTACGAGCAGTACTTC; CDR3aa: CASSLGTGSSYEQYF